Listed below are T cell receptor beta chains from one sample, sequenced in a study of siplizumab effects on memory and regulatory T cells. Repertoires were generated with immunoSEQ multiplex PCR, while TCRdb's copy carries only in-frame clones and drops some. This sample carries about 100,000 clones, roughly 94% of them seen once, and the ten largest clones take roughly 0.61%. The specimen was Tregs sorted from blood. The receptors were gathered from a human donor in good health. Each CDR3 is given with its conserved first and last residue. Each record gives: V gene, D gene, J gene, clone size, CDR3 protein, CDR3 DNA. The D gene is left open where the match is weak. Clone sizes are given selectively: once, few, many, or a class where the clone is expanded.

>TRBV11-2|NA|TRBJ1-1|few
CASSLDRATEAFF
TGTGCCAGCAGCTTAGACAGGGCCACTGAAGCTTTCTTT
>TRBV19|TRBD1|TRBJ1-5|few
CASSRGQDQPQHF
TGTGCCAGTAGTAGGGGACAGGATCAGCCCCAGCATTTT
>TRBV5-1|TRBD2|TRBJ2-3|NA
CASSWGLAGGNTDTQYF
TGCGCCAGCAGCTGGGGACTAGCGGGAGGGAACACAGATACGCAGTATTTT
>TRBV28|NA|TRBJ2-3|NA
CASSPGPSLMDTQYF
TGTGCCAGCAGTCCGGGACCGTCGCTCATGGATACGCAGTATTTT
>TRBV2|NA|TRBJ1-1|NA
CASSDRGTEAFF
TGTGCCAGCAGTGACAGGGGAACTGAAGCTTTCTTT
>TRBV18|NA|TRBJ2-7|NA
CASSPGQPPVKQYF
TGTGCCAGCTCACCAGGACAACCGCCAGTAAAGCAGTACTTC
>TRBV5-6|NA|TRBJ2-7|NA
CASRPEGRYEQYF
TGTGCCAGCAGGCCGGAGGGCCGCTACGAGCAGTACTTC
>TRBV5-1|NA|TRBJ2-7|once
CASSLGQIEQYF
TGCGCCAGCAGCCTAGGACAGATCGAGCAGTACTTC
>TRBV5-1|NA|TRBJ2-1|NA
CASGGNTGNEQFF
TGCGCCAGCGGAGGCAACACTGGCAATGAGCAGTTCTTC
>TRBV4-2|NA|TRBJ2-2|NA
CASSLGGGANTGELFF
TGTGCCAGCAGCCTTGGCGGCGGCGCGAACACCGGGGAGCTGTTTTTT
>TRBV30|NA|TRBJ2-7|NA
CAWSVLAYEQYF
TGTGCCTGGAGTGTATTGGCTTACGAGCAGTACTTC
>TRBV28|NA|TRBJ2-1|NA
CASRPTPILVQFF
TGTGCCAGCAGGCCAACTCCCATTCTTGTGCAGTTCTTC
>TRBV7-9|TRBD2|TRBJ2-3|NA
CASSFGGTRGKSGDTQYF
TGTGCCAGCAGTTTCGGGGGGACTCGTGGGAAAAGCGGAGATACGCAGTATTTT
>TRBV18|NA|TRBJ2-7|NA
CASSLQGLEQYF
TGTGCCAGCTCACTACAGGGTCTCGAGCAGTACTTC
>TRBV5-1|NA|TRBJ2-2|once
CASSLVAGITGELFF
TGCGCCAGCAGCTTGGTGGCAGGGATCACCGGGGAGCTGTTTTTT
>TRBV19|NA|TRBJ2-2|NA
CASSRVQNTGELFF
TGTGCCAGTAGTCGCGTCCAGAACACCGGGGAGCTGTTTTTT
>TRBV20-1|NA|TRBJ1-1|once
CSSFRRTEAFF
TGCAGTTCTTTTAGGAGGACTGAAGCTTTCTTT
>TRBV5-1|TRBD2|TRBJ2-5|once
CASSLGLAAFQETQYF
TGCGCCAGCAGCTTGGGGCTAGCGGCTTTCCAAGAGACCCAGTACTTC
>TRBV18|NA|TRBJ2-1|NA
CASSLPPGSSSYNEQFF
TGTGCCAGCTCACTACCTCCGGGGTCGAGCTCCTACAATGAGCAGTTCTTC
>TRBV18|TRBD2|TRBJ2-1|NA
CASSPANLLAGGRYEQFF
TGTGCCAGCTCACCGGCCAACTTATTAGCGGGAGGAAGATATGAGCAGTTCTTC
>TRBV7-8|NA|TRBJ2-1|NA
CASSQSLSPEQFF
TGTGCCAGCAGCCAGTCTCTATCGCCTGAGCAGTTCTTC
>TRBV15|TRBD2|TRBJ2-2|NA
CATSRYYPGLAGDSGELFF
TGTGCCACCAGCAGATACTACCCGGGACTAGCGGGAGATTCCGGGGAGCTGTTTTTT
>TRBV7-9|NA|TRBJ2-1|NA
CASSSGGWRNEQFF
TGTGCCAGCAGCTCCGGGGGCTGGCGGAATGAGCAGTTCTTC
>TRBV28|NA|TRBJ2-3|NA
CASSLSVALGADTQYF
TGTGCCAGCAGTTTGAGTGTGGCGCTAGGTGCAGATACGCAGTATTTT
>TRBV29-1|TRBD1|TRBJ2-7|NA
CSVAVRTGLTYEQYF
TGCAGCGTTGCAGTCAGGACAGGGTTAACCTACGAGCAGTACTTC
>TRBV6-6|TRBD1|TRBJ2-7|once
CASSYSGQNYEQYF
TGTGCCAGCAGTTACTCGGGACAGAACTACGAGCAGTACTTC
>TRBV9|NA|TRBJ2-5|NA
CASSVISSPETQYF
TGTGCCAGCAGCGTAATTAGTAGTCCAGAGACCCAGTACTTC
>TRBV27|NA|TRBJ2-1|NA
CASSFRTGDDSGIIRQFF
TGTGCCAGCAGTTTCCGGACAGGGGATGATAGCGGGATAATTAGGCAGTTCTTC
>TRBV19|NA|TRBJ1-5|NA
CASSIWGLGTTFQVGNQPQHF
TGTGCCAGTAGTATTTGGGGACTCGGGACCACCTTCCAGGTTGGCAATCAGCCCCAGCATTTT
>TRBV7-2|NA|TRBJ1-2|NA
CASSLGAQAGGYTF
TGTGCCAGCAGCTTAGGTGCACAGGCTGGTGGCTACACCTTC
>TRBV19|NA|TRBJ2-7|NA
CASRGTGTGVGQYF
TGTGCCAGTAGGGGTACAGGTACCGGGGTTGGGCAGTACTTC
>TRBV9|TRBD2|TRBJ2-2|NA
CASSIRNSGPNTGELFF
TGTGCCAGCAGCATACGAAATAGCGGGCCCAACACCGGGGAGCTGTTTTTT
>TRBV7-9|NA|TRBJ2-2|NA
CASSLIRHTRNTGELFF
TGTGCCAGCAGCTTAATCCGACACACGCGGAACACCGGGGAGCTGTTTTTT
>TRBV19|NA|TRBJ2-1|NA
CASSNTWTKDNEQFF
TGTGCCAGTAGTAACACTTGGACGAAGGACAATGAGCAGTTCTTC
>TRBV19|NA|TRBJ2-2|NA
CASSGLGTGAGELFF
TGTGCCAGTAGTGGCCTAGGAACAGGAGCCGGGGAGCTGTTTTTT